Presented here are 9 T cell receptor beta chains from one specimen sequenced in a study of radiotherapy plus CTLA-4 blockade in lung cancer. Sequencing used immunoSEQ multiplex PCR; TCRdb keeps in-frame clones, though not all of them. This sample has roughly 59,000 clones; about 70% occur once, and the top ten carry 6.5% to 9.5%. Sample: peripheral blood, taken from a patient treated with radiotherapy plus ipilimumab. The receptors come from a human donor with non-small cell lung cancer whose response to radiotherapy plus ipilimumab could not be evaluated.

This clone occurred once. This sequence joins TRBV7-2 and TRBJ2-7; D unresolved. Trimming took off 5 bases at V and 4 bases at J, with 9 bases between the two ends. Germline values: CDR1 SGHTA, CDR2 FQGNSA. The CDR3 sequence is 12 residues long. The CDR3, as DNA: TGTGCCAGCAGCCTACTTGTGTACGAGCAGTACTTC. This sequence encodes CASSLLVYEQYF.

V usage is TRBV10-3 and J usage is TRBJ2-5; 7 bases fit TRBD2. With 8 bases clipped from V and 0 bases from J, the junction kept 12 bases outside the gene matches. The CDR3 length is 16 residues. CDR1 is ENHRY, CDR2 SYGVKD, per germline. For the CDR3, the DNA is TGTGCCATCGGCTCTCCCCCGGGACTAAACCAAGAGACCCAGTACTTC. Its protein product is CAIGSPPGLNQETQYF.

This clone was seen a few times. The chain employs TRBV16 and TRBJ1-2, with a weak D call TRBD1 (5 bases). Germline CDR1 and CDR2: KGHSY and FQNENV. Trimming removed 4 bases from V and 7 bases from J, with 13 bases in between. The CDR3 is 13 amino acids. The CDR3 nucleotides read TGTGCCAGCAGCCTAGGAGGGGTTGGTGGCTACACCTTC. Translation gives CASSLGGVGGYTF.

V usage is TRBV29-1 and J usage is TRBJ2-7; a weak D match, TRBD1 (6 bases). The CDR3 has 13 residues. Trimming pared 7 bases from V and 5 bases from J, leaving 18 bases between. CDR1 and CDR2 from the germline V gene are SQVTM and ANQGSEA. The CDR3 here is CSGRQAPGNEQYF. CDR3 in DNA: TGCAGCGGTCGACAGGCCCCAGGAAACGAGCAGTACTTC.

V is TRBV27 and J is TRBJ2-5; a possible D gene is TRBD2 (6 bases). Germline V gene data show CDR1 as MNHEY and CDR2 as SMNVEV (reference sequence). The CDR3 covers 15 residues. V lost 6 bases to trimming and J lost 2 bases, with 16 bases between them. In nucleotides, the CDR3 is TGTGCCAGCAGCCCTCGACTAGGCTCACAAGAGACCCAGTACTTC. It specifies CASSPRLGSQETQYF.

The chain employs TRBV18 and TRBJ1-4; weak D call: TRBD1 (6 bases). The CDR3 sequence is 14 residues long. CDR1 KGHSH and CDR2 LQKENI come from the germline V gene. V was clipped by 2 bases and J by 10 bases, with 14 bases between them. The CDR3 DNA is TGTGCCAGCTCACCAGGCCAGGGGTTGGGAAAACTGTTTTTT. It yields the protein CASSPGQGLGKLFF.

This clone was counted ten times or more. This chain joins TRBV7-8 and TRBJ2-7, with TRBD1 as a possible D gene (6 bases). This CDR3 contains 13 residues. CDR1 and CDR2 from the germline V gene are SGHVS and FQNEAQ. Trimming took 5 bases from V and 2 from J, leaving 10 bases between them. The DNA for the CDR3 is TGTGCCAGCAGCCCCGGACAGCCCTACGAGCAGTACTTC. It translates to CASSPGQPYEQYF.

This sequence joins TRBV27 and TRBJ1-4, with 7 bases aligning to TRBD1. The CDR3 covers 15 residues. In germline, CDR1 is MNHEY, CDR2 SMNVEV (reference sequence). V shed 6 bases and J 8 bases; nucleotides not matched to a gene: 12. The CDR3 loop reads CASSSVGGGEEKLFF. The CDR3 DNA follows: TGTGCCAGCAGCTCCGTCGGAGGGGGCGAAGAAAAACTGTTTTTT.

The table lists this clone with a few counts. V usage is TRBV5-1 and J usage is TRBJ1-1; D ambiguous. Trimming removed 7 bases from V and 4 bases from J, with 11 bases in between. Per the germline V gene, CDR1 is SGHRS and CDR2 is YFSETQ. CDR3 length: 12 amino acids. The CDR3 DNA follows: TGCGCCAGCTACGAGGTGGGCACTGAAGCTTTCTTT. It translates to CASYEVGTEAFF.